Listed here are 15 T cell receptor beta chains from one sample, sequenced in a study of blood T cell repertoires in COVID-19. Produced via immunoSEQ multiplex PCR; TCRdb's table is partial and in-frame only. The data show around 300,000 clones, around nine tenths seen once. Sequencing used peripheral blood. These receptors were taken from a woman aged 45 to 65 with active or convalescent COVID-19.

The gene calls are TRBV29-1 and TRBJ2-3, with 10 bases that match TRBD2. Trimming removed 2 bases from V and 0 bases from J; junction bases left unmatched: 14. The CDR3 is 19 amino acids. From germline, CDR1 is SQVTM and CDR2 ANQGSEA. For the CDR3, the DNA is TGCAGCGTTGAAAGTAGGAAACTAGCGGGGACCCTGAGCACAGATACGCAGTATTTT. It translates to CSVESRKLAGTLSTDTQYF.

This clone was counted only a few times. The chain uses TRBV27 and TRBJ1-1; D unclear. Germline V CDR1 and CDR2: MNHEY, SMNVEV (reference sequence). The CDR3 is 14 residues long. Trimming removed 5 bases from V and 1 base from J, with 11 bases in between. For the CDR3, the DNA is TGTGCCAGCAGTGCCGAGGTCGGGAACACTGAAGCTTTCTTT. This sequence encodes CASSAEVGNTEAFF.

V gene TRBV6-6 combines with J gene TRBJ1-4; TRBD1 matches 8 bases. Germline V lookup: CDR1 MNHNY, CDR2 SVGAGI (reference sequence). The CDR3 runs to 15 residues. The V gene end was trimmed by 7 bases and the J gene end by 8 bases; junction bases not matched to a gene: 12. The CDR3 spells CASTPFAGGLEKLFF. The CDR3, as DNA: TGTGCCAGCACCCCTTTTGCAGGGGGCTTGGAAAAACTGTTTTTT.

This clone was seen a single time. The chain recombines TRBV19 with TRBJ2-2; TRBD1 is a possible D gene (9 bases). The ends were cut back, 3 bases at V and 8 bases at J, with 19 bases in the middle. This CDR3 comprises 16 residues. Germline loops: CDR1 LNHDA, CDR2 SQIVND (reference sequence). CDR3 DNA sequence: TGTGCCAGTAGTATGGGACAGGGACTAGGATCGGGGGAGCTGTTTTTT. Translating gives CASSMGQGLGSGELFF. Drawing the rest from reference TRBV19 and TRBJ2-2, the complete variable domain is DGGITQSPKYLFRKEGQNVTLSCEQNLNHDAMYWYRQDPGQGLRLIYYSQIVNDFQKGDIAEGYSVSREKKESFPLTVTSAQKNPTAFYLCASSMGQGLGSGELFFGEGSRLTVL.

J is TRBJ2-7 and V is TRBV12-2; TRBD2 is taken as the D call from the table, unchecked against the DNA. TRBV12-2 has pseudogene status. The CDR3 runs 20 residues. The CDR3 loop is CASRLALVFLGLPNTYEQYF. As DNA, the CDR3 is TGTGCAAGTCGCTTAGCGCTAGTTTTTTTGGGACTACCTAATACCTACGAGCAGTACTTC.

The chain employs TRBV7-3 and TRBJ2-1; no reliable D call. This CDR3 has 13 residues. Germline CDR1 reads SGHTA; CDR2 reads FQGTGA. Trimming cost V 5 bases and J 9 bases, with 14 bases left between them. Here the CDR3 reads CASSPRATFEQFF. CDR3 bases: TGTGCCAGCAGCCCCCGTGCGACTTTTGAGCAGTTCTTC.

The V gene is TRBV10-3, the J gene TRBJ1-2; D gene unclear. The CDR3 consists of 13 residues. Germline values: CDR1 ENHRY, CDR2 SYGVKD. V shed 6 bases and J shed 2 bases, with 10 bases lying between them. CDR3 residues: CAIRGRENYGYTF. CDR3 bases: TGTGCCATCAGGGGCCGGGAGAACTATGGCTACACCTTC.

The rearrangement links TRBV13 to TRBJ2-7, with 12 bases fitting TRBD2. Germline V gene data show CDR1 as PRHDT and CDR2 as FYEKMQ (reference sequence). The ends lost 2 bases at V and 5 bases at J; junction bases unmatched: 7. CDR3 length: 16 residues. CDR3 in amino acids: CASSLLLAGGPNEQYF. DNA for the CDR3: TGTGCCAGCAGCTTACTCCTAGCGGGAGGGCCCAACGAGCAGTACTTC.

A few counts support this clone. The CDR3 region is CASRGIASYGYTF. As DNA, the CDR3 is TGTGCCAGTAGGGGCATCGCTTCCTATGGCTACACCTTC. The chain carries TRBV19 and TRBJ1-2, with no clear D. The CDR3 totals 13 residues. Germline values: CDR1 LNHDA, CDR2 SQIVND (reference sequence). V was shortened by 6 bases and J by 4 bases, with 12 bases between the two germline ends. The entire variable domain, with the rest obtained from reference TRBV19 and TRBJ1-2, is as follows: DGGITQSPKYLFRKEGQNVTLSCEQNLNHDAMYWYRQDPGQGLRLIYYSQIVNDFQKGDIAEGYSVSREKKESFPLTVTSAQKNPTAFYLCASRGIASYGYTFGSGTRLTVV.

The chain joins TRBV6-2 or TRBV6-3 to TRBJ1-3; D is perhaps TRBD1 (6 bases). This CDR3 is 15 amino acids long. Germline CDR1 MNHEY, CDR2 SVGEGT. V shed 6 bases and J shed 3 bases, with 15 bases lying between them. The CDR3 region is CASSFMTGIGNTIYF. For the CDR3, the DNA is TGTGCCAGCAGCTTCATGACAGGAATTGGAAACACCATATATTTT.

The chain links TRBV5-4 to TRBJ2-6; D is undetermined. Germline CDR1 SGHNT, CDR2 YYREEE (reference sequence). Trimming cost V 4 bases and J 2 bases, with 10 bases left between them. The CDR3 length is 15 residues. The CDR3 DNA reads TGTGCCAGCAGCAACCCCTTAGCTGGGGCCAACGTCCTGACTTTC. Amino acid sequence: CASSNPLAGANVLTF.

The rearrangement uses TRBV5-1 and TRBJ2-2, with 9 bases fitting TRBD1. Germline CDR1 reads SGHRS; CDR2 reads YFSETQ. This CDR3 is 17 amino acids long. V was pared by 4 bases and J by 3 bases, with 10 bases of the junction left unmatched. In nucleotides, the CDR3 is TGCGCCAGCAGCACTACTTCCGGGACAGGGTACACCGGGGAGCTGTTTTTT. Its translation: CASSTTSGTGYTGELFF.

The chain combines TRBV4-3 with TRBJ2-7, with a weak D call TRBD2 (6 bases). CDR1 is LGHNA and CDR2 is YSLEER in the germline V gene. The CDR3 sequence is 15 residues long. V was shortened by 5 bases and J by 6 bases, with 20 bases between the two germline ends. CDR3 protein: CASSLRVSLGGEQYF. The CDR3 coding sequence is TGCGCCAGCAGCTTACGGGTCAGTTTGGGGGGCGAGCAGTACTTC.

The rearrangement uses TRBV13 and TRBJ1-1, with TRBD1 matching 7 bases. The junction had 9 bases not matched to a gene; V was cut back by 5 bases and J by 0 bases. In germline, CDR1 is PRHDT, CDR2 FYEKMQ (reference sequence). The CDR3 extends over 16 amino acids. The CDR3 loop reads CASSPMQGELNTEAFF. The CDR3 DNA is TGTGCCAGCAGCCCGATGCAGGGGGAGTTGAACACTGAAGCTTTCTTT.

This sequence joins TRBV7-3 and TRBJ1-1; 8 bases agree with TRBD1. Germline V lookup: CDR1 SGHTA, CDR2 FQGTGA. The CDR3 is made up of 15 amino acids. V lost 5 bases to trimming and J lost 1 base; unmatched junction nucleotides: 6. The CDR3 region has the DNA TGTGCCAGCAGCGTATCCGGGACAGGGAACACTGAAGCTTTCTTT. Translated: CASSVSGTGNTEAFF.